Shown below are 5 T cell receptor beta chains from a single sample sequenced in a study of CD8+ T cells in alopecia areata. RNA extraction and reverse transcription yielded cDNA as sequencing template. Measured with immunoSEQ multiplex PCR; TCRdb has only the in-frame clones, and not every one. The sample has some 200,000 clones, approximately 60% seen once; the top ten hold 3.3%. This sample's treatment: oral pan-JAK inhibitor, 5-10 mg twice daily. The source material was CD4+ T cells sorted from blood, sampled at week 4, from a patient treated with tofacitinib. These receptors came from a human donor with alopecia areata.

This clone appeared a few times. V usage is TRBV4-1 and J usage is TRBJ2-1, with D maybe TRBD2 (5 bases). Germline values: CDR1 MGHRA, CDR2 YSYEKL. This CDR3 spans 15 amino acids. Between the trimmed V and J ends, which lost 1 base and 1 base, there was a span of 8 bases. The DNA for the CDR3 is TGCGCCAGCAGCCAAGTGGAGGCGTCCTACAATGAGCAGTTCTTC. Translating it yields CASSQVEASYNEQFF.

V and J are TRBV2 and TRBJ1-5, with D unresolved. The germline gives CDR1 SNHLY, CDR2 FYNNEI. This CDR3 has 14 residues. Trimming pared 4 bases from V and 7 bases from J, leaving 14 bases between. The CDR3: CASSVWGSGQPQHF. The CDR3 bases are TGTGCCAGCAGTGTTTGGGGTTCGGGACAGCCCCAGCATTTT.

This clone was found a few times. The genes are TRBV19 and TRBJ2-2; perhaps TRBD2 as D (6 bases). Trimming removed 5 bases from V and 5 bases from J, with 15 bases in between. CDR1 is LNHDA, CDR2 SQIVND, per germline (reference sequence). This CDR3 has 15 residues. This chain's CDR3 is CASSRRDFQTGELFF. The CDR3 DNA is TGTGCCAGTAGTCGGCGGGACTTTCAGACCGGGGAGCTGTTTTTT.

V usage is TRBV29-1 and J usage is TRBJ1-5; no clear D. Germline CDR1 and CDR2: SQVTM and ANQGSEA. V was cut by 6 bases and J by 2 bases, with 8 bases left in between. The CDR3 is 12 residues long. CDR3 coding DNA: TGCAGCGTCAGGACTCGCAATCAGCCCCAGCATTTT. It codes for CSVRTRNQPQHF.

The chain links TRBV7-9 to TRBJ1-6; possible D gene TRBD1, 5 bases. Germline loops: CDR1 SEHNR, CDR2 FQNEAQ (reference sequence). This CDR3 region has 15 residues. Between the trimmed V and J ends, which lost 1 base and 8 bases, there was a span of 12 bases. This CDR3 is CASSLGVGQDSPLHF. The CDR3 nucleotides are TGTGCCAGCAGCTTAGGGGTCGGACAAGATTCACCCCTCCACTTT. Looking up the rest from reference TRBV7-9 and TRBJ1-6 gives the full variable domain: DTGVSQNPRHKITKRGQNVTFRCDPISEHNRLYWYRQTLGQGPEFLTYFQNEAQLEKSRLLSDRFSAERPKGSFSTLEIQRTEQGDSAMYLCASSLGVGQDSPLHFGNGTRLTVT.